This T cell receptor beta chain was recorded in a study of blood T cells in healthy people across ages. A sample-barcoded 5' primer and a J-beta primer mix were used in a second PCR of roughly 6 to 11 cycles. TCRdb reprocessed the 5' RACE reads with MiXCR, giving one entry per CDR3 protein. The sample shows more than 650,000 distinct CDR3 sequences, roughly 24% of them seen only once. The study's findings and limits: Age showed a roughly linear inverse relationship with TCR beta diversity per million T cells. A strong correlation between TCR beta diversity and naive T cell percentage was seen.

CDR1 and CDR2 (germline): PRHDT, FYEKMQ (reference sequence). The V gene lost 5 bases and the J gene lost 4 bases, with 21 bases spanning the gap. This CDR3 has 17 residues. This clonotype was detected only once. No antigen is known for it. These same data were also listed under a study on T cells of mothers and their children.

The receptor's source is a boy aged 5-17 years in good health. Sequenced: blood. The V and J genes are TRBV13 and TRBJ2-1; D assignment may be TRBD1 or TRBD2 (6 bases each). For the CDR3, the DNA is TGTGCCAGCAGCCCGGAGGTGTACAGGGACTCATACAATGAGCAGTTCTTC. The encoded protein is CASSPEVYRDSYNEQFF.